This is a list of T cell receptor beta chains from one sample in a study of blood T cell repertoires in COVID-19. TCRdb's table, derived via immunoSEQ multiplex PCR, lists solely in-frame clones and lacks some. In the table there are about 200,000 clones, roughly nine tenths of which are singletons. Material: PBMCs or T cells enriched from blood (not recorded which). These receptors were taken from a woman younger than 35 who had recovered from COVID-19. CDR3s leave out the opening cysteine and the closing phenylalanine or tryptophan. The D gene is left open where the match is weak.

NA,TRBV2,ASRRRHGQETQY
TRBD1,TRBV4-2,ASSPGTGGFPYNEQF
TRBD1,TRBV5-1,ASSRLTGSGNTIY
NA,TRBV5-1,ASSLEGRKTQY
NA,TRBV7-8,ASSLAQGRAGTGELF
NA,TRBV27,ASREARENRGGYT
TRBD1,TRBV6-5,ASSYDGNRGAYEQY
TRBD2,TRBV3-1/TRBV3-2,ASSTAGGLSDTQY
NA,TRBV7-2,ASSHQGPTYSYEQY
TRBD1,TRBV27,ASSIGQGRSYNSPLH
NA,TRBV18,ASSPSESRGEKLF
NA,TRBV6-2/TRBV6-3,ASSSVEAETQY
NA,TRBV24-1,ATSDSQTGRMGQPQH
NA,TRBV7-2,ASSLGGSGTEAF
NA,TRBV29-1,SVGRTDAQGQY
TRBD1,TRBV24-1,ATSDFLWDRGMETQY
TRBD1,TRBV2,ASSLRQGRNTEAF
NA,TRBV28,ASSLTGGAGVPLH
NA,TRBV9,ASSGRIAGATGELF
TRBD1,TRBV28,ASSPTGKGSYEQY
TRBD1,TRBV9,ASSTGTAPYGYT
TRBD2,TRBV24-1,ATSDWAGGTDTQY